This TCR beta chain is from a study of T cell responses to AZD1222 COVID-19 vaccine. For the study at large: Analyses pooled second doses at about 4 or about 12 weeks.

Turning to this clone: The antigen is undetermined.

This table comes from immunoSEQ multiplex PCR, and its TCRdb copy is limited to in-frame clones, with some not included. The table includes approximately 60,000 clones, 65% to 85% detected once. Findings and caveats of the study: Across the whole spike, CD4 TCRs peaked at regions 160-218 and 743-854. Spike-specific TCR breadth and depth grew following two AZD1222 doses.

The germline gives CDR1 MNHEY, CDR2 SVGAGI. CDR3 length: 15 residues. V lost 2 bases, J lost 0 bases, and 0 bases stayed unmatched. This material consisted of peripheral blood, taken on day 0 of AZD1222 vaccination. This receptor was identified in an adult in good health. The genes are TRBV6-5 and TRBJ1-4, with 7 bases matching TRBD1. CDR3 in amino acids: CASSYGTATNEKLFF. As DNA, the CDR3 is TGTGCCAGCAGTTACGGGACAGCAACTAATGAAAAACTGTTTTTT.